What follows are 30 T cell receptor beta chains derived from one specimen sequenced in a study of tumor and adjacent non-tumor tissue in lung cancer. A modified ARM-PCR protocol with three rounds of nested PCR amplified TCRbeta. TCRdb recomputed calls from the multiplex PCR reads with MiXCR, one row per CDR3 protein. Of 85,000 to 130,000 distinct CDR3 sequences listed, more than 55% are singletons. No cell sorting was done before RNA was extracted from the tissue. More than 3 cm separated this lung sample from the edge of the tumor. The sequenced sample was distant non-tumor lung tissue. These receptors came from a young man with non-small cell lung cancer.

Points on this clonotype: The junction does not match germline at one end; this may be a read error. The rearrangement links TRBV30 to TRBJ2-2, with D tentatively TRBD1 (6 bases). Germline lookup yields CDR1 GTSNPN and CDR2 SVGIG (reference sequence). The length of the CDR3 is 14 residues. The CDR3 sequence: CAWSVIGGPGDLFF. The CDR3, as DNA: TGTGCCTGGAGTGTAATAGGGGGTCCCGGGGACCTGTTTTTT.

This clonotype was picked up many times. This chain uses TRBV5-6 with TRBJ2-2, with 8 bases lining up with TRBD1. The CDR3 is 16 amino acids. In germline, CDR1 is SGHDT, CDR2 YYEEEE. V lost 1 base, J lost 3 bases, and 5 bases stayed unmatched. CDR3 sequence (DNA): TGTGCCAGCAGCTTGCAAGGGACAGGTTACACCGGGGAGCTGTTTTTT. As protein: CASSLQGTGYTGELFF.

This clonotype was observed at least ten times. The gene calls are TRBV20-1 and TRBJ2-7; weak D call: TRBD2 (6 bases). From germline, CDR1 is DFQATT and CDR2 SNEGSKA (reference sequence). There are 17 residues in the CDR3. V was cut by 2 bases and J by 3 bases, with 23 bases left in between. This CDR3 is CSARSPPFSGSYYEQYF. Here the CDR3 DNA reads TGCAGTGCTAGATCCCCCCCGTTTAGCGGATCTTACTACGAGCAGTACTTC.

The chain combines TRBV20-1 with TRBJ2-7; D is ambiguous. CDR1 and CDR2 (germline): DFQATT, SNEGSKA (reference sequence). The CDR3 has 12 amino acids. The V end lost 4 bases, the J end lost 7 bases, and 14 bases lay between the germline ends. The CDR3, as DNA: TGCAGTGCTACATGTTCAATTGGAGAGCAGTACTTC. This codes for CSATCSIGEQYF.

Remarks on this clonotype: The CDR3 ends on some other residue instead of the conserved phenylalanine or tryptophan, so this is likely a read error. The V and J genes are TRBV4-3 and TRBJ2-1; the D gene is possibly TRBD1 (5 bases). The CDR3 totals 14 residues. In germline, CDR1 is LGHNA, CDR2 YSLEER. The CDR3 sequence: CASNQAGQDNEQFS. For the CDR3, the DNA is TGCGCCAGCAACCAAGCCGGACAAGACAATGAGCAGTTCTCC.

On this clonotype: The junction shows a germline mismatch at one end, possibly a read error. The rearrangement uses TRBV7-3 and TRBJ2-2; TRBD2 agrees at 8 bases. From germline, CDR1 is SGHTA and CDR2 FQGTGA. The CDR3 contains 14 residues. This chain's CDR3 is CAISLKGLGGELFF. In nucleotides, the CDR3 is TGTGCCATCAGCTTAAAGGGACTAGGCGGGGAGCTGTTTTTT.

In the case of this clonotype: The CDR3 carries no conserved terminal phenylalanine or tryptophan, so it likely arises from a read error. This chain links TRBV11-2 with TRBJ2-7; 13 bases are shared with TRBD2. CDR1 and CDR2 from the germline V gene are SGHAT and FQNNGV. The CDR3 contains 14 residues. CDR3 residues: CDSSPGLAGAEQYL. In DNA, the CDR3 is TGTGACAGCAGCCCCGGACTAGCGGGAGCCGAGCAGTACTTA.

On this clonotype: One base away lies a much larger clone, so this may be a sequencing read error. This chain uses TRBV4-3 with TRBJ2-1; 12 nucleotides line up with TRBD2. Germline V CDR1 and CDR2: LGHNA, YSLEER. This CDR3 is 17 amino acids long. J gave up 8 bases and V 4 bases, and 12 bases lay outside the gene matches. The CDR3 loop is CASSPVGPSGGDYEQFF. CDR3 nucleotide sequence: TGCGCCAGCAGCCCTGTCGGGCCTAGCGGGGGGGATTATGAGCAGTTCTTC.

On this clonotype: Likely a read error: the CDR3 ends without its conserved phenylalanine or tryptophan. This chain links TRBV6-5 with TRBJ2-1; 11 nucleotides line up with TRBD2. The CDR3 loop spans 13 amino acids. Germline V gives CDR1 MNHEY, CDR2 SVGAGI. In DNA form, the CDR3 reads TGTGTCGGCAGCGACACTAGCGGGAGTGAGCAGTTCCTC. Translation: CVGSDTSGSEQFL.

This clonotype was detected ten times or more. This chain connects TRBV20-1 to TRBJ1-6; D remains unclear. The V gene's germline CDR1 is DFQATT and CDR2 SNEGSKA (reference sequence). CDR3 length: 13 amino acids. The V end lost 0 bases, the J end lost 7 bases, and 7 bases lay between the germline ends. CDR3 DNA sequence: TGCAGTGCTAGAGAAGTTGGAAATTCACCCCTCCACTTT. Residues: CSAREVGNSPLHF.

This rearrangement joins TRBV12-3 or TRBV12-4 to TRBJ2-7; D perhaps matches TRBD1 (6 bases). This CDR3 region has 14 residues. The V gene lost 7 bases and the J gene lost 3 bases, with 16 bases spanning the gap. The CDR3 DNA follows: TGTGCCAGCATCTCGATAGGGGGTAACTACGAGCAGTACTTC. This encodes CASISIGGNYEQYF.

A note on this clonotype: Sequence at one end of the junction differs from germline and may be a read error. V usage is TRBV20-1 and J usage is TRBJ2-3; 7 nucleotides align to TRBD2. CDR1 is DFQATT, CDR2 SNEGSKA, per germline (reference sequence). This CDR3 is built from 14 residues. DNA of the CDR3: TGCAGTGAGGTAGGCGGACTAGTTCTAGATACGCAATTTTTT. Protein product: CSEVGGLVLDTQFF.

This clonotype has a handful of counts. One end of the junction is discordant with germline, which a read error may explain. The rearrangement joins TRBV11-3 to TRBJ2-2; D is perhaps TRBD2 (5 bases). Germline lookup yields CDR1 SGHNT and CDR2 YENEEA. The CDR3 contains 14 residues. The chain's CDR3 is CASSLKGFTGVLSF. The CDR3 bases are TGTGCCAGCAGCTTGAAGGGATTCACCGGGGTGCTGTCTTTT.

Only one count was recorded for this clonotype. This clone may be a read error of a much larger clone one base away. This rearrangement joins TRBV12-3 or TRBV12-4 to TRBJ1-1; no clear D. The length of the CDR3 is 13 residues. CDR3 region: CASSFRLNIEAFF. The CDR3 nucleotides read TGTGCCAGCAGTTTTAGACTGAACATTGAAGCTTTCTTT.

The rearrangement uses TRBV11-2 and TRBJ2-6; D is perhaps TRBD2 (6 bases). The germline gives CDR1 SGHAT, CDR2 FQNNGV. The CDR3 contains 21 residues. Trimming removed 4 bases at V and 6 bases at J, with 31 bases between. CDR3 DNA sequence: TGTGCCAGCAGCTCCAGCCCGAATCTGGGACTCCTCCAGCTCGCGGCCAACGTCCTGACTTTC. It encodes CASSSSPNLGLLQLAANVLTF. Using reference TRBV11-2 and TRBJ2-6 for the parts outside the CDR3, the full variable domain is EAGVAQSPRYKIIEKRQSVAFWCNPISGHATLYWYQQILGQGPKLLIQFQNNGVVDDSQLPKDRFSAERLKGVDSTLKIQPAKLEDSAVYLCASSSSPNLGLLQLAANVLTFGAGSRLTVL.

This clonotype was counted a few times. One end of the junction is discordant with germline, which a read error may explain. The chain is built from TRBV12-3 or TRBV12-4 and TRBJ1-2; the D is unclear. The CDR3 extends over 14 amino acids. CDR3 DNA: TGTGCCAGCAGTTTAATGGGCCATGTCTATGGCTACATCTTC. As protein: CASSLMGHVYGYIF.

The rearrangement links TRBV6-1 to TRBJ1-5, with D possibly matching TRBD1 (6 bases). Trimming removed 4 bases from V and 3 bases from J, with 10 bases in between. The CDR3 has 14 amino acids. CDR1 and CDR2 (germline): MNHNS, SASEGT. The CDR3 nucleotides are TGTGCCAGCAGTGCAAAGGGGGACAATCAGCCCCAGCATTTT. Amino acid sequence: CASSAKGDNQPQHF.

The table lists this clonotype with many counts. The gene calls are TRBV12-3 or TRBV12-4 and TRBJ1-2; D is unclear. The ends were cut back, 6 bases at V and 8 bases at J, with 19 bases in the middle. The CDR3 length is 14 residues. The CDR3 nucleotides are TGTGCCAGCAGCCTCGGTCATGCAAGAGACGGCTACACCTTC. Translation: CASSLGHARDGYTF.

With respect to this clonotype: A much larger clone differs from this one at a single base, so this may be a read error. CDR3 sequence reads: CACSLLGPGGSLIYGYTF. The CDR3, as DNA: TGCGCCTGCAGCCTCCTTGGGCCAGGGGGGAGTTTGATCTATGGCTACACCTTC. The chain combines TRBV4-3 with TRBJ1-2; TRBD1 aligns across 7 bases. This CDR3 region has 18 residues. The V gene's germline CDR1 is LGHNA and CDR2 YSLEER.

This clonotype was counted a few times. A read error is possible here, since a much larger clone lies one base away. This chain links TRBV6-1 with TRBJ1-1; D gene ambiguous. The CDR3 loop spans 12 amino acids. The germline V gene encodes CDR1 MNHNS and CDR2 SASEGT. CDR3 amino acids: CASIEPVREAFF. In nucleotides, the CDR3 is TGTGCCAGCATTGAACCAGTTCGAGAAGCTTTCTTT.

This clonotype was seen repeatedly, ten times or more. CDR3 nucleotide sequence: TGCAGTGCTACCGATGGAGGCAGGAGCTCCTACGAGCAGTACTTC. Translating gives CSATDGGRSSYEQYF. The V gene is TRBV20-1, the J gene TRBJ2-7; a possible D gene is TRBD2 (5 bases). The germline gives CDR1 DFQATT, CDR2 SNEGSKA (reference sequence). The CDR3 has 15 amino acids. V lost 4 bases and J lost 0, with 16 bases in between.

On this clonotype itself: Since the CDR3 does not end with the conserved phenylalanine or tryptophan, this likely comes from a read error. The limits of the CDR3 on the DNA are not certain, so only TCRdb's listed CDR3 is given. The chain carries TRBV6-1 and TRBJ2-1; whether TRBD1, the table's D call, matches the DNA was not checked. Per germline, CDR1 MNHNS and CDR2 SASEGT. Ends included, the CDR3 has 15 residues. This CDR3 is CASSQGPGDGNRRFI.

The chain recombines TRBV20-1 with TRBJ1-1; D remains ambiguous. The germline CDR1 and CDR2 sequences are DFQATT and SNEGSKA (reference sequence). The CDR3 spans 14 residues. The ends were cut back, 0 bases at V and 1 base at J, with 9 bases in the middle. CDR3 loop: CSAREPPANTEAFF. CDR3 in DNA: TGCAGTGCTAGAGAGCCCCCCGCGAACACTGAAGCTTTCTTT.

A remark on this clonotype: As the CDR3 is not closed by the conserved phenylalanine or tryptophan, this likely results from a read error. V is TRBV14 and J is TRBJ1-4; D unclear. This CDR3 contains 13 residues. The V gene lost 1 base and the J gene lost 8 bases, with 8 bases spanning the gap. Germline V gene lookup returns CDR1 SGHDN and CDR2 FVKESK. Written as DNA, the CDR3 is TGTGCCAGCAGCCAAGGGGCGCGAGAAAAACTGTTTTGC. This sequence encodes CASSQGAREKLFC.

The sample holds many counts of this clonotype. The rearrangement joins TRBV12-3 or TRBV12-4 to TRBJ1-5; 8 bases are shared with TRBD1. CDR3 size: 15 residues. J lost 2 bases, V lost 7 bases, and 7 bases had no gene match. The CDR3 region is CASTLTGEGNQPQHF. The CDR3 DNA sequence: TGTGCCAGCACTCTGACAGGGGAGGGCAATCAGCCCCAGCATTTT.

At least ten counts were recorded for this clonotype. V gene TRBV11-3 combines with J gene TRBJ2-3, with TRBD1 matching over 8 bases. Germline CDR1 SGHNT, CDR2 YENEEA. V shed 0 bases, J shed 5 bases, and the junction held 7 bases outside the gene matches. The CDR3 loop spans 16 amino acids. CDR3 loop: CASSLDGPGGLDTQYF. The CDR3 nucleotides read TGTGCCAGCAGCTTAGATGGGCCAGGGGGCCTAGATACGCAGTATTTT.

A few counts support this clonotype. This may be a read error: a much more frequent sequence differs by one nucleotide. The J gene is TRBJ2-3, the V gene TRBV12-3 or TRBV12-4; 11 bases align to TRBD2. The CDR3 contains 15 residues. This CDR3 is CASSRTSGLTDTRYF. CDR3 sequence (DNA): TGTGCCAGCAGTCGGACTAGCGGGCTCACAGATACGCGGTATTTT.

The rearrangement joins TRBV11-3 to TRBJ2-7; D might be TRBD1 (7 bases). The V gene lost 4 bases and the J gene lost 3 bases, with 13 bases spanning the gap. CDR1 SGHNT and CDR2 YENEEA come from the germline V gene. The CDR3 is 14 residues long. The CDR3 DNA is TGTGCCAGCAGCTCGCGGGACAGAAACTACGAGCAGTACTTC. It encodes CASSSRDRNYEQYF.

The CDR3 DNA reads TGTGCCAGCAGCTTAAGCATAGATAAGTATTTT. Protein sequence: CASSLSIDKYF. J is TRBJ2-3 and V is TRBV11-3; D uncertain. This CDR3 is built from 11 residues. From germline, CDR1 is SGHNT and CDR2 YENEEA. Trimming stripped 2 bases from V and 13 bases from J, with 10 bases between.

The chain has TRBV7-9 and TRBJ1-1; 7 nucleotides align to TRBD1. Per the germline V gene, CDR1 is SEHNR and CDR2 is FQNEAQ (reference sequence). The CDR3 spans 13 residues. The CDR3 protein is CTSSPGTDTEAFF. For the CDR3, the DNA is TGTACTAGCAGCCCAGGGACAGACACTGAAGCTTTCTTT. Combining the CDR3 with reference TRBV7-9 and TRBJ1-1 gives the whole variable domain DTGVSQNPRHKITKRGQNVTFRCDPISEHNRLYWYRQTLGQGPEFLTYFQNEAQLEKSRLLSDRFSAERPKGSFSTLEIQRTEQGDSAMYLCTSSPGTDTEAFFGQGTRLTVV.